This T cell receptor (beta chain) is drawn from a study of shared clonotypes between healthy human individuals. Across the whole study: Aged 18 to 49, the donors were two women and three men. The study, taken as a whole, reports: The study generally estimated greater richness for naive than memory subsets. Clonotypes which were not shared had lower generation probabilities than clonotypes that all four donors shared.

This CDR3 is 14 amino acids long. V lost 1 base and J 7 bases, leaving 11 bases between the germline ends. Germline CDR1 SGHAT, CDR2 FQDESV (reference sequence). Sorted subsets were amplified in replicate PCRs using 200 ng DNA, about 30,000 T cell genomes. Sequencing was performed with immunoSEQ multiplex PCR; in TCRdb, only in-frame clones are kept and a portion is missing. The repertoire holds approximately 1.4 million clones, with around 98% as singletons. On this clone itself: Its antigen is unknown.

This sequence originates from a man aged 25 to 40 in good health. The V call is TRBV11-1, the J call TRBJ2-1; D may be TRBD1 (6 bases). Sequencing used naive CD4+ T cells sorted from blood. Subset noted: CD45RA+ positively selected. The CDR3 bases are TGTGCCAGCAGCTTAGGGCAGGGGAATAATGAGCAGTTCTTC. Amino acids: CASSLGQGNNEQFF.